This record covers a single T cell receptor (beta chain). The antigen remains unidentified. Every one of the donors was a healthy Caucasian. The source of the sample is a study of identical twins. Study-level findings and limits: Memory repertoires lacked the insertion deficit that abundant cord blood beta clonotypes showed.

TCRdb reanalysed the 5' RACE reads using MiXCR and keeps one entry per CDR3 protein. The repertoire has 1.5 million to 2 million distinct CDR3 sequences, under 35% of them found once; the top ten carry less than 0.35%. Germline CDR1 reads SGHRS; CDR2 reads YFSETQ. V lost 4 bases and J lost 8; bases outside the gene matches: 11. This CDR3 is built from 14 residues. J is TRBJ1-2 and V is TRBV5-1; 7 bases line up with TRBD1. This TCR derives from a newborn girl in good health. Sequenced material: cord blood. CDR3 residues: CASSQGQPPGGYTF. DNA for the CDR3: TGCGCCAGCAGCCAGGGACAGCCCCCCGGGGGCTACACCTTC.